This TCR beta chain was identified in a study of cytomegalovirus exposure and HLA in healthy donors. The CDR3 sequence is 14 residues long. Germline loops: CDR1 SGHAT, CDR2 FQNNGV. J lost 8 bases, V lost 5 bases, and 9 bases had no gene match. Clones were read by immunoSEQ multiplex PCR, and TCRdb kept only the in-frame ones, dropping some. The table has about 150,000 clones, about 88% seen once; the top ten hold 3% to 3.5%. This TCR was recovered from a woman younger than 35 in good health and CMV-seropositive. This chain uses TRBV11-2 with TRBJ1-2; 9 bases match TRBD1. Specimen: PBMCs. The DNA for the CDR3 is TGTGCCAGCAGCGCGAGTGGGACAGGGAGCGGCTACACCTTC. This gives the protein CASSASGTGSGYTF.